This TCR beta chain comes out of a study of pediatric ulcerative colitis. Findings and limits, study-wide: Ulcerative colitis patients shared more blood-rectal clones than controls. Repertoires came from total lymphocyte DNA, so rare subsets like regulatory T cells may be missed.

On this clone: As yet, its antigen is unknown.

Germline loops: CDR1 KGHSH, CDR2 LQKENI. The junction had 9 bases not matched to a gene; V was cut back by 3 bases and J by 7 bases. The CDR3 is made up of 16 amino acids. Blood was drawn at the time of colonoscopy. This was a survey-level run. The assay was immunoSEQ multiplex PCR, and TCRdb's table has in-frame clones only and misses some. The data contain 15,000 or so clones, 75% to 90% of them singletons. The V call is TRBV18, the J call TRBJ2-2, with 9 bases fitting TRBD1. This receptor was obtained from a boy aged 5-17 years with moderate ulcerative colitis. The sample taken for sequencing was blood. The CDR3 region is CASSPSGTGFGGELFF. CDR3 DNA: TGTGCCAGCTCACCCTCCGGGACAGGGTTCGGCGGGGAGCTGTTTTTT.